The 16 T cell receptor beta chains in this list originate from one sample, sequenced in a study of control samples from healthy donors and cancer patients. Assay used: immunoSEQ multiplex PCR; TCRdb lists only in-frame clones, some missing. The sample has 150,000 to 160,000 clones, about 94% seen once. The sequencing sample was made of blood. These receptors originate from a man aged 40-50 years in good health.

V gene TRBV25-1 combines with J gene TRBJ2-3, with TRBD2 identical over 7 bases. The CDR3 is made up of 15 amino acids. Germline CDR1 is MGHDK and CDR2 is SYGVNS. V was clipped by 4 bases and J by 3 bases; unmatched bases: 7. The CDR3 DNA sequence: TGTGCCAGCAGTGGCCGGACTAGTTTAACAGATACGCAGTATTTT. This codes for CASSGRTSLTDTQYF.

This chain links TRBV7-8 with TRBJ2-1; no clear D. CDR3 size: 15 residues. V gave up 4 bases and J gave up 6 bases, with 16 bases separating them. The germline CDR1 and CDR2 sequences are SGHVS and FQNEAQ. The CDR3, as DNA: TGTGCCAGCAGCTCAAGCTTTATAGGTAGCAATGAGCAGTTCTTC. Translated: CASSSSFIGSNEQFF.

This rearrangement joins TRBV6-2 or TRBV6-3 to TRBJ1-2, with a weak D call TRBD1 (5 bases). CDR1 MNHEY and CDR2 SVGEGT come from the germline V gene. The V gene lost 0 bases and the J gene lost 6 bases, with 8 bases spanning the gap. CDR3 length: 13 amino acids. CDR3 nucleotides: TGTGCCAGCAGTTACTCCCGGGGCCATGGCTACACCTTC. This codes for CASSYSRGHGYTF.

CDR3 bases: TGTGCCAGTAGTTCCGACATAAGACAGGGCCACAATCAGCCCCAGCATTTT. Translated: CASSSDIRQGHNQPQHF. The chain has TRBV19 and TRBJ1-5; 7 nucleotides align to TRBD1. The V segment lost 5 bases and the J segment 3 bases; nucleotides outside the gene matches: 13. The CDR3 loop spans 17 amino acids. The germline V gene encodes CDR1 LNHDA and CDR2 SQIVND (reference sequence).

The V call is TRBV10-1, the J call TRBJ1-1, with 7 bases identical to TRBD1. Trimming took 5 bases from V and 5 from J; bases not matched to a gene: 8. This CDR3 comprises 14 residues. Per germline, CDR1 WNHNN and CDR2 SYGVQD (reference sequence). CDR3 sequence reads: CASSFDRDSTEAFF. The CDR3 region has the DNA TGCGCCAGCAGTTTCGACAGGGACTCTACTGAAGCTTTCTTT.

The V call is TRBV5-6, the J call TRBJ1-3; the D is unclear. Between the trimmed V and J ends, which lost 0 bases and 0 bases, there was a span of 7 bases. The CDR3 runs to 15 residues. Per germline, CDR1 SGHDT and CDR2 YYEEEE. The chain's CDR3 is CASSLDTNSGNTIYF. CDR3 nucleotide sequence: TGTGCCAGCAGCTTGGACACTAACTCTGGAAACACCATATATTTT.

The chain joins TRBV6-5 to TRBJ1-3; tentatively, D is TRBD1 (5 bases). Between the trimmed V and J ends, which lost 11 bases and 0 bases, there was a span of 14 bases. The CDR3 runs 14 residues. Germline V lookup: CDR1 MNHEY, CDR2 SVGAGI. Here the CDR3 reads CAAWDGLSGNTIYF. CDR3 coding DNA: TGTGCCGCGTGGGACGGCCTCTCTGGAAACACCATATATTTT.

The sample holds one count of this clone. This rearrangement joins TRBV6-5 to TRBJ2-1, with a possible D match to TRBD2 (6 bases). The CDR3 covers 16 residues. Trimming removed 0 bases at V and 5 bases at J, with 14 bases between. The V gene's germline CDR1 is MNHEY and CDR2 SVGAGI. This CDR3 reads CASSYSYGGLNNEQFF. CDR3 DNA sequence: TGTGCCAGCAGTTACTCTTATGGGGGGTTAAACAATGAGCAGTTCTTC.

This clone was detected only a few times. The germline gene is not matched at one end of the junction; a read error may be the cause. V and J are TRBV7-3 and TRBJ2-7; D gene unclear. The length of the CDR3 is 13 residues. Germline V lookup: CDR1 SGHTA, CDR2 FQGTGA. The CDR3 sequence is CASSVTPLAEQYF. CDR3 in DNA: TGTGCCAGCAGCGTAACTCCCCTGGCCGAGCAGTACTTC.

The chain employs TRBV10-3 and TRBJ1-1; D is perhaps TRBD1 (6 bases). The CDR3 has 16 residues. V lost 3 bases and J lost 5, with 19 bases in between. Germline V CDR1 and CDR2: ENHRY, SYGVKD. CDR3 region: CAISDPSDRIGTEAFF. In DNA, the CDR3 is TGTGCCATCAGTGACCCTTCCGACAGGATTGGGACTGAAGCTTTCTTT.

This clone was seen just once. The chain uses TRBV24-1 and TRBJ2-1; TRBD2 is a possible D gene (6 bases). The CDR3 is made up of 14 amino acids. CDR1 is KGHDR and CDR2 is SFDVKD in the germline V gene. Trimming shortened V by 2 bases and J by 6 bases, and 10 bases separated the two germline ends. DNA of the CDR3: TGTGCCACCAGTGATTCGGGGGTCCGCAATGAGCAGTTCTTC. Residues: CATSDSGVRNEQFF.

The J gene is TRBJ2-7, the V gene TRBV5-6; TRBD1 matches at 9 bases. With V trimmed by 3 bases and J by 7 bases, 8 bases remained unmatched. The CDR3 consists of 14 residues. Germline values: CDR1 SGHDT, CDR2 YYEEEE. CDR3 nucleotide sequence: TGTGCCAGCAGCTCCGGGACAGGGACGTGGGAGCAGTACTTC. Encoded protein: CASSSGTGTWEQYF.

The genes are TRBV6-6 and TRBJ1-5; no clear D. Germline-derived CDR1 and CDR2 are MNHNY and SVGAGI (reference sequence). The CDR3 is 14 residues long. Trimming cost V 8 bases and J 1 base, with 12 bases left between them. In nucleotides, the CDR3 is TGTGCCAGCGGCATGGCGGGAAGCAATCAGCCCCAGCATTTT. This codes for CASGMAGSNQPQHF.

The rearrangement uses TRBV30 and TRBJ1-6, with a weak D call TRBD1 (5 bases). V lost 3 bases, J lost 0 bases, and 12 bases lay in between. The CDR3 is 16 residues long. Germline CDR1 GTSNPN, CDR2 SVGIG (reference sequence). The CDR3 DNA reads TGTGCCTGGAGATTAAGAGGGGTCTCCTATAATTCACCCCTCCACTTT. Translation gives CAWRLRGVSYNSPLHF.

The V and J genes are TRBV29-1 and TRBJ1-1, with a weak D call TRBD1 (5 bases). V dropped 7 bases and J dropped 6 bases, with 15 bases sitting between them. Germline assignment: CDR1 SQVTM and CDR2 ANQGSEA. The CDR3 consists of 12 residues. CDR3 nucleotides: TGCAGCGCCGCCCCAGGGTGGGCTGAAGCTTTCTTT. Amino acids: CSAAPGWAEAFF.

The CDR3 spells CASATNTEAFF. The DNA of the CDR3 is TGTGCCTCGGCCACGAACACTGAAGCTTTCTTT. The rearrangement links TRBV19 to TRBJ1-1; D gene uncertain. This CDR3 region has 11 residues. CDR1 is LNHDA and CDR2 is SQIVND in the germline V gene (reference sequence). The ends were cut back, 11 bases at V and 1 base at J, with 8 bases in the middle.